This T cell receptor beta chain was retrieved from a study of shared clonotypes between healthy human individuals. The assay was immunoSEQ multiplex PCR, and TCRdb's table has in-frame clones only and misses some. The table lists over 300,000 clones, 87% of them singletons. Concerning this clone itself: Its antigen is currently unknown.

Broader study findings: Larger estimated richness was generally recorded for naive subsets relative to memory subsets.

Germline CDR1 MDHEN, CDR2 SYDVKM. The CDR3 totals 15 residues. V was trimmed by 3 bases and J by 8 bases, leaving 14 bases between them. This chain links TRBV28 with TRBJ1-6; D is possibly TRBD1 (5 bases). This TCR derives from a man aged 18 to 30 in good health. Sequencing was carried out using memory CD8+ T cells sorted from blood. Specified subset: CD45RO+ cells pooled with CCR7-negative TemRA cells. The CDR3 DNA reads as TGTGCCAGCAGTTTCAGCGGGGCGGGTGATTCACCCCTCCACTTT. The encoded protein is CASSFSGAGDSPLHF. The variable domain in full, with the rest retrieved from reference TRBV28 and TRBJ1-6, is DVKVTQSSRYLVKRTGEKVFLECVQDMDHENMFWYRQDPGLGLRLIYFSYDVKMKEKGDIPEGYSVSREKKERFSLILESASTNQTSMYLCASSFSGAGDSPLHFGNGTRLTVT.